The clone carrying this T cell receptor (beta chain) has at least ten counts. As yet, its antigen is unknown. In TCRdb, the 5' RACE reads were re-called with MiXCR into one record per CDR3 protein. This table has around 430,000 distinct CDR3 sequences, 17% appearing once. This sample was taken from a study of CD8 T cells in ankylosing spondylitis. Notes on the study in general: The authors found the disease-linked clones to be CD8+ and relatively rare in peripheral blood. Apparently characteristic of ankylosing spondylitis blood was a TCR beta motif (roughly eight highly homologous variants).

The trim removed 5 bases at V and 2 bases at J, leaving 6 bases unmatched. This CDR3 has 15 amino acids. The sequencing input was blood, either unsorted or a sorted T cell fraction (not recorded which). The sequence was obtained from a male donor with ankylosing spondylitis. The chain employs TRBV12-3 or TRBV12-4 and TRBJ2-1; 7 nucleotides align to TRBD2. The DNA of the CDR3 is TGTGCCAGCAGTCACACCGGGACTACCTACAATGAGCAGTTCTTC. It yields the protein CASSHTGTTYNEQFF.